One sample yielded the 10 T cell receptor beta chains listed below, sequenced in a study of T cell repertoires in cytomegalovirus infection. TCRdb reanalysed the reads using MiXCR and keeps one entry per CDR3 protein. The table shows 150,000 to 200,000 distinct CDR3 sequences, with roughly 19% occurring only once. Specimen: PBMCs. The receptors derive from a human donor in good health (CMV status not recorded). Some clones in this sample may be carry-over from other donors' samples.

V usage is TRBV28 and J usage is TRBJ2-7, with TRBD1 matching 7 bases. From germline, CDR1 is MDHEN and CDR2 SYDVKM. The CDR3 runs 12 residues. V trimming: 5 bases; J trimming: 5 bases; junction bases outside the gene matches: 3. CDR3 DNA sequence: TGTGCCAGCAGTCCCCAGGGGGACGAGCAGTACTTC. This codes for CASSPQGDEQYF.

This clonotype was counted between two and nine times. The chain is built from TRBV5-1 and TRBJ2-7; D may be TRBD1 (6 bases). This CDR3 region has 12 residues. Germline V CDR1 and CDR2: SGHRS, YFSETQ. V gave up 4 bases and J gave up 5 bases, with 10 bases separating them. The CDR3 region is CASSPAGDEQYF. The CDR3 DNA sequence: TGCGCCAGCAGCCCGGCAGGGGACGAGCAGTACTTC.

This clonotype has a count of ten or more. V gene TRBV7-2 combines with J gene TRBJ1-2, with a weak D call TRBD1 (5 bases). V dropped 5 bases and J dropped 4 bases, with 11 bases sitting between them. There are 13 residues in the CDR3. CDR1 and CDR2 from the germline V gene are SGHTA and FQGNSA. The CDR3 nucleotides are TGTGCCAGCAGCCAGACAGTAATCTATGGCTACACCTTC. The encoded protein is CASSQTVIYGYTF. The whole variable domain, filled in from reference TRBV7-2 and TRBJ1-2, reads GAGVSQSPSNKVTEKGKDVELRCDPISGHTALYWYRQSLGQGLEFLIYFQGNSAPDKSGLPSDRFSAERTGGSVSTLTIQRTQQEDSAVYLCASSQTVIYGYTFGSGTRLTVV.

V gene TRBV6-5 combines with J gene TRBJ1-2; D unresolved. CDR3 size: 15 residues. V was clipped by 2 bases and J by 2 bases, with 12 bases between them. CDR1 is MNHEY, CDR2 SVGAGI, per germline. The CDR3 region has the DNA TGTGCCAGCAGTTACCGAGGGTGGGGAAACTATGGCTACACCTTC. Encoded protein: CASSYRGWGNYGYTF.

Ten or more counts support this clonotype. The chain combines TRBV7-2 with TRBJ1-6, with 7 bases fitting TRBD1. Germline assignment: CDR1 SGHTA and CDR2 FQGNSA. Trimming took 5 bases from V and 7 from J; bases not matched to a gene: 8. The CDR3 spans 15 residues. The CDR3 region has the DNA TGTGCCAGCAGCCCGCGACAGGGCCGGAATTCACCCCTCCACTTT. Protein: CASSPRQGRNSPLHF.

In its sample, this clonotype was seen many times. The V call is TRBV7-2, the J call TRBJ2-2, with 14 bases matching TRBD2. V shed 5 bases, J shed 5 bases, and the junction held 10 bases outside the gene matches. The CDR3 loop spans 18 amino acids. CDR1 SGHTA and CDR2 FQGNSA come from the germline V gene. In nucleotides, the CDR3 is TGTGCCAGCAGCCCCGGACTAGCGGGAGGTACCCAAACCGGGGAGCTGTTTTTT. It yields the protein CASSPGLAGGTQTGELFF.

As concerns this clonotype: Just one base apart from a much larger clone, this may be a read error. The V gene is TRBV6-2 or TRBV6-3, the J gene TRBJ1-5, with 7 bases that match TRBD1. The CDR3 consists of 13 residues. J gave up 5 bases and V 4 bases, and 2 bases lay outside the gene matches. From germline, CDR1 is MNHEY and CDR2 SVGEGT. CDR3 loop: CASSWDSYQPQHF. CDR3 sequence (DNA): TGTGCCAGCAGTTGGGACAGCTATCAGCCCCAGCATTTT.

The sample holds a few counts of this clonotype. The chain joins TRBV11-1 to TRBJ2-7, with D possibly being TRBD2 (5 bases). The CDR3 loop spans 14 amino acids. The germline V gene has CDR1 SGHAT and CDR2 FQDESV (reference sequence). V was clipped by 5 bases and J by 2 bases, with 13 bases between them. Here the CDR3 DNA reads TGTGCCAGCAGCCCGCGGACTCACGCCTACGAGCAGTACTTC. It encodes CASSPRTHAYEQYF. Together with reference TRBV11-1 and TRBJ2-7, the CDR3 gives the full variable domain: EAEVAQSPRYKITEKSQAVAFWCDPISGHATLYWYRQILGQGPELLVQFQDESVVDDSQLPKDRFSAERLKGVDSTLKIQPAELGDSAMYLCASSPRTHAYEQYFGPGTRLTVT.

Only a few counts were recorded for this clonotype. This rearrangement joins TRBV7-6 to TRBJ1-1; 7 bases fit TRBD1. Germline V lookup: CDR1 SGHVS, CDR2 FNYEAQ. V dropped 5 bases and J dropped 3; count of bases not matched to a gene: 9. CDR3 length: 15 amino acids. CDR3 region: CASSPTNRGDTEAFF. CDR3 in DNA: TGTGCCAGCAGCCCGACAAACAGGGGCGACACTGAAGCTTTCTTT.

This clonotype has a handful of counts. The chain combines TRBV28 with TRBJ1-2; a weak D match, TRBD1 (6 bases). This CDR3 region has 12 residues. In germline, CDR1 is MDHEN, CDR2 SYDVKM. Deletions cut 5 bases from V and 10 bases from J, with 14 bases between. The CDR3, as DNA: TGTGCCAGCAGTCCAGGGGTTTTTGTCTACACCTTC. This encodes CASSPGVFVYTF.